The 18 T cell receptor beta chains below come from one sample, sequenced in a study of blood T cell repertoires in COVID-19. Repertoires were generated with immunoSEQ multiplex PCR, while TCRdb's copy carries only in-frame clones and drops some. The table records some 250,000 clones, 91% of them present only once. Sequenced sample: PBMCs or T cells enriched from blood (not recorded which). These receptors were collected from a human donor in a cohort exposed to, infected with or recovered from COVID-19 (not recorded which). The donor label of this sample is uncertain.

V gene TRBV15 combines with J gene TRBJ1-1; the match to TRBD1 covers 9 bases. The CDR3 runs to 16 residues. J was trimmed by 0 bases and V by 5 bases; bases with no gene match: 7. CDR1 and CDR2 (germline): LNHNV, YYDKDF (reference sequence). Here the CDR3 DNA reads TGTGCCACCAGCCGGATACAGGGGGCGATGAACACTGAAGCTTTCTTT. It is translated as CATSRIQGAMNTEAFF.

The chain uses TRBV7-9 and TRBJ1-2, with D unclear. V shed 4 bases and J shed 7 bases, with 7 bases lying between them. Per the germline V gene, CDR1 is SEHNR and CDR2 is FQNEAQ (reference sequence). The CDR3 sequence is 11 residues long. CDR3 in amino acids: CASSSSAGYTF. Here the CDR3 DNA reads TGTGCCAGCAGCTCAAGCGCTGGCTACACCTTC. The full variable domain, completed using reference TRBV7-9 and TRBJ1-2, is DTGVSQNPRHKITKRGQNVTFRCDPISEHNRLYWYRQTLGQGPEFLTYFQNEAQLEKSRLLSDRFSAERPKGSFSTLEIQRTEQGDSAMYLCASSSSAGYTFGSGTRLTVV.

The chain carries TRBV9 and TRBJ2-6; 10 positions agree with TRBD1. The trim removed 3 bases at V and 2 bases at J, leaving 8 bases unmatched. The germline V gene has CDR1 SGDLS and CDR2 YYNGEE. This CDR3 comprises 18 residues. CDR3 loop: CASSGGTGVLAGANVLTF. CDR3 coding DNA: TGTGCCAGCAGCGGCGGGACAGGGGTTTTAGCTGGGGCCAACGTCCTGACTTTC.

This clone appeared once. This sequence joins TRBV29-1 and TRBJ1-5, with a possible D match to TRBD1 (6 bases). The CDR3 has 13 residues. Per the germline V gene, CDR1 is SQVTM and CDR2 is ANQGSEA. The V end lost 7 bases, the J end lost 3 bases, and 13 bases lay between the germline ends. The CDR3, as DNA: TGCAGCGCGTTACAGGGTGACAATCAGCCCCAGCATTTT. This sequence encodes CSALQGDNQPQHF.

The rearrangement links TRBV6-5 to TRBJ1-3; 8 nucleotides line up with TRBD1. CDR1 MNHEY and CDR2 SVGAGI come from the germline V gene. The CDR3 consists of 15 residues. With V trimmed by 7 bases and J by 0 bases, 5 bases remained unmatched. The CDR3 region is CASTDRGGSGNTIYF. The CDR3 DNA sequence: TGTGCCAGCACAGACAGGGGTGGCTCTGGAAACACCATATATTTT.

There are a few counts of this clone. CDR3 nucleotide sequence: TGTGCCAGCAGCCAAGACGCTAGCGGCTACGAGCAGTACTTC. It translates to CASSQDASGYEQYF. J is TRBJ2-7 and V is TRBV4-2; 7 bases fit TRBD2. Losses at the gene ends were 0 bases for V and 3 bases for J; bases not matched to a gene: 2. Looked up from germline, CDR1 is LGHNA and CDR2 is YNFKEQ. This CDR3 region has 14 residues.

This clone came up once. The chain uses TRBV13 and TRBJ1-2; the D is unclear. Germline CDR1 PRHDT, CDR2 FYEKMQ (reference sequence). V lost 6 bases, J lost 7 bases, and 18 bases lay in between. This CDR3 has 14 amino acids. CDR3 nucleotides: TGTGCCAGCAGGCGAGCCGGGAGTACTCCTGGCTACACCTTC. Encoded protein: CASRRAGSTPGYTF.

V usage is TRBV29-1 and J usage is TRBJ1-2; no definite D call. The V gene's germline CDR1 is SQVTM and CDR2 ANQGSEA. This CDR3 spans 13 amino acids. Trimming took off 6 bases at V and 4 bases at J, with 15 bases between the two ends. The CDR3 sequence: CSVQRGRSYGYTF. In nucleotides, the CDR3 is TGCAGCGTCCAAAGAGGGAGGAGCTATGGCTACACCTTC.

The chain recombines TRBV27 with TRBJ1-6; tentatively, D is TRBD1 (5 bases). V was pared by 3 bases and J by 7 bases, with 10 bases between. Germline V lookup: CDR1 MNHEY, CDR2 SMNVEV (reference sequence). The CDR3 has 14 amino acids. The CDR3 DNA reads TGTGCCAGCAGTTTTCTACAGGAGAATTCACCCCTCCACTTT. Amino acid sequence: CASSFLQENSPLHF.

This clone showed up just a few times. V usage is TRBV5-4 and J usage is TRBJ1-1, with TRBD1 matching 8 bases. CDR3 size: 15 residues. Germline CDR1 reads SGHNT; CDR2 reads YYREEE (reference sequence). Germline trimming cut 4 bases from V and 3 bases from J; bases unmatched to any gene: 8. The CDR3, as DNA: TGTGCCAGCAGCCACAGACAGGGGCGGCACACTGAAGCTTTCTTT. Encoded protein: CASSHRQGRHTEAFF. Based on the CDR3 plus reference TRBV5-4 and TRBJ1-1, the full variable domain is ETGVTQSPTHLIKTRGQQVTLRCSSQSGHNTVSWYQQALGQGPQFIFQYYREEENGRGNFPPRFSGLQFPNYSSELNVNALELDDSALYLCASSHRQGRHTEAFFGQGTRLTVV.

The genes are TRBV6-5 and TRBJ1-2; 9 nucleotides align to TRBD1. The CDR3 covers 14 residues. Germline V gene lookup returns CDR1 MNHEY and CDR2 SVGAGI. The V segment lost 7 bases and the J segment 6 bases; nucleotides outside the gene matches: 9. This CDR3 is CASTLQTGGNGYTF. In nucleotides, the CDR3 is TGTGCCAGCACCTTACAGACAGGGGGAAATGGCTACACCTTC.

The V gene is TRBV28, the J gene TRBJ2-5, with 9 bases identical to TRBD2. The DNA end lines up better with TRBJ2-7; the J call may be wrong. Germline V gives CDR1 MDHEN, CDR2 SYDVKM. The CDR3 is 15 amino acids. The CDR3 region is CASSLSGGPTYEQYF. CDR3 nucleotide sequence: TGTGCCAGCAGTTTGAGCGGGGGGCCCACCTACGAGCAGTACTTC.

The rearrangement links TRBV18 to TRBJ1-2, with D uncertain. This CDR3 has 14 residues. V was cut by 2 bases and J by 3 bases, with 10 bases left in between. CDR1 KGHSH and CDR2 LQKENI come from the germline V gene. CDR3 in DNA: TGTGCCAGCTCACCAGAGGGAAGTTACTATGGCTACACCTTC. Its protein product is CASSPEGSYYGYTF.

J is TRBJ1-1 and V is TRBV10-1; 8 bases are shared with TRBD1. The CDR3 loop spans 14 amino acids. The germline CDR1 and CDR2 sequences are WNHNN and SYGVQD (reference sequence). V shed 5 bases, J shed 5 bases, and the junction held 7 bases outside the gene matches. The CDR3 region is CASSPGGAETEAFF. CDR3 DNA: TGCGCCAGCAGTCCAGGGGGCGCGGAGACTGAAGCTTTCTTT.

CDR3 sequence: CASSRSEGTQYF. The CDR3 coding sequence is TGTGCCAGCAGCCGGTCTGAGGGAACGCAGTATTTT. The chain carries TRBV5-8 and TRBJ2-3, with D possibly being TRBD2 (5 bases). V dropped 4 bases and J dropped 9 bases, with 12 bases sitting between them. CDR1 SGHTS and CDR2 YDEGEE come from the germline V gene. The CDR3 contains 12 residues.

This chain connects TRBV12-3 or TRBV12-4 to TRBJ2-1, with D perhaps matching TRBD2 (6 bases). Trimming took 6 bases from V and 6 from J, leaving 12 bases between them. This CDR3 has 13 amino acids. CDR3 amino acids: CASRNEGGNEQFF. DNA for the CDR3: TGTGCCAGCAGGAATGAGGGAGGCAATGAGCAGTTCTTC.

This CDR3 reads CASSGTRRQPQHF. For the CDR3, the DNA is TGTGCCAGCAGTGGGACAAGGAGACAGCCCCAGCATTTT. The chain carries TRBV2 and TRBJ1-5; D might be TRBD1 (5 bases). CDR1 is SNHLY, CDR2 FYNNEI, per germline. This CDR3 is 13 amino acids long. The V gene lost 4 bases and the J gene lost 7 bases, with 11 bases spanning the gap.

This chain links TRBV29-1 with TRBJ2-1; D possibly corresponds to TRBD2 (7 bases). V lost 7 bases and J 3 bases, leaving 16 bases between the germline ends. The CDR3 spans 14 residues. Germline V gives CDR1 SQVTM, CDR2 ANQGSEA. The CDR3 region is CSAAGGGDYNEQFF. Written as DNA, the CDR3 is TGCAGCGCCGCGGGCGGGGGCGACTACAATGAGCAGTTCTTC.